This T cell receptor beta chain was captured in a study of shared clonotypes between healthy human individuals. The data were produced by immunoSEQ multiplex PCR, yet TCRdb's version contains in-frame clones alone and is incomplete. The repertoire has roughly 1,000,000 clones, 75% to 85% of them found once; the top ten carry roughly 0.65%. Trimming cost V 8 bases and J 0 bases, with 14 bases left between them. There are 15 residues in the CDR3. Germline assignment: CDR1 MDHEN and CDR2 SYDVKM. The gene calls are TRBV28 and TRBJ1-3; D is uncertain. The TCR was taken from a man between 18 and 35 years old in good health. Some clones in this sample may be carry-over from other donors' samples. The sequenced sample was memory CD4+ T cells from PBMCs. Subset meaning: CD45RA-negative fraction. Written as DNA, the CDR3 is TGTGCCAGCCCTCGAGGACTGTTCTCTGGAAACACCATATATTTT. Its translation: CASPRGLFSGNTIYF. The entire variable domain, with the rest obtained from reference TRBV28 and TRBJ1-3, is as follows: DVKVTQSSRYLVKRTGEKVFLECVQDMDHENMFWYRQDPGLGLRLIYFSYDVKMKEKGDIPEGYSVSREKKERFSLILESASTNQTSMYLCASPRGLFSGNTIYFGEGSWLTVV.